These 20 T cell receptor beta chains were all obtained from the same sample, sequenced in a study of cytomegalovirus exposure and HLA in healthy donors. The primer mix had 60 Vbeta and 13 Jbeta primers. The method was immunoSEQ multiplex PCR; TCRdb's version includes in-frame clones alone and lacks a portion of them. The sample has under 200,000 clones; roughly 80% are singletons. The specimen sequenced was PBMCs. Source of these receptors: a woman between 50 and 59 years old in good health and CMV-seropositive.

The rearrangement joins TRBV18 to TRBJ2-1, with 8 bases that match TRBD1. The germline V gene encodes CDR1 KGHSH and CDR2 LQKENI. CDR3 length equals 13 residues. V shed 6 bases and J 6 bases; nucleotides not matched to a gene: 4. The CDR3 sequence is CASSWTGTNEQFF. Written as DNA, the CDR3 is TGTGCCAGCTCTTGGACAGGGACCAATGAGCAGTTCTTC.

The chain links TRBV6-1 to TRBJ1-3; 11 bases fit TRBD1. CDR1 and CDR2 (germline): MNHNS, SASEGT. V dropped 10 bases and J dropped 4; count of bases not matched to a gene: 9. This CDR3 comprises 15 residues. CDR3 residues: CAITSGTGGGNTIYF. The CDR3 DNA sequence: TGTGCCATCACCTCCGGGACAGGGGGAGGAAACACCATATATTTT.

This clone was counted a single time. The chain joins TRBV18 to TRBJ1-2; a weak D match, TRBD1 (6 bases). The V end lost 3 bases, the J end lost 6 bases, and 17 bases lay between the germline ends. In germline, CDR1 is KGHSH, CDR2 LQKENI. The CDR3 is 15 amino acids. The CDR3 DNA reads as TGTGCCAGCTCACCGCTTACACTTACAGGGAATGGCTACACCTTC. It specifies CASSPLTLTGNGYTF. The full variable domain, completed using reference TRBV18 and TRBJ1-2, is NAGVMQNPRHLVRRRGQEARLRCSPMKGHSHVYWYRQLPEEGLKFMVYLQKENIIDESGMPKERFSAEFPKEGPSILRIQQVVRGDSAAYFCASSPLTLTGNGYTFGSGTRLTVV.

The chain joins TRBV5-5 to TRBJ1-2; no clear D. Trimming stripped 4 bases from V and 2 bases from J, with 9 bases between. CDR1 is SGHKS, CDR2 YYEKEE, per germline (reference sequence). This CDR3 is built from 13 residues. The CDR3 DNA reads TGTGCCAGCAGCCACCGAGGAAACTATGGCTACACCTTC. Its translation: CASSHRGNYGYTF. The full variable domain, rest sourced from reference TRBV5-5 and TRBJ1-2, is DAGVTQSPTHLIKTRGQQVTLRCSPISGHKSVSWYQQVLGQGPQFIFQYYEKEERGRGNFPDRFSARQFPNYSSELNVNALLLGDSALYLCASSHRGNYGYTFGSGTRLTVV.

The chain uses TRBV7-2 and TRBJ2-7, with 10 bases fitting TRBD1. J lost 6 bases, V lost 4 bases, and 9 bases had no gene match. The CDR3 contains 15 residues. Germline CDR1 SGHTA, CDR2 FQGNSA. The CDR3 sequence: CASSYSGTGVREQYF. The CDR3 DNA is TGTGCCAGCAGCTATTCCGGGACAGGGGTCCGCGAGCAGTACTTC.

Concerning this clone: One end of the junction fails to match germline, which may point to a read error. V usage is TRBV7-9 and J usage is TRBJ1-1; a possible D gene is TRBD1 (6 bases). CDR1 and CDR2 (germline): SEHNR, FQNEAQ (reference sequence). The CDR3 is 16 residues long. The CDR3 sequence: CSSSTLGGASFTEAFF. The CDR3 DNA follows: TGTTCCAGCAGCACCCTGGGGGGGGCGAGTTTCACTGAAGCTTTCTTT.

V usage is TRBV5-6 and J usage is TRBJ1-2, with 10 bases fitting TRBD1. Germline-derived CDR1 and CDR2 are SGHDT and YYEEEE. Unmatched junction bases numbered 15, after V lost 0 bases and J lost 7 bases. This CDR3 has 18 amino acids. The CDR3 coding sequence is TGTGCCAGCAGCTTGGGTTCATTGCTGACAGGGGGCAAAGGTGGCTACACCTTC. Protein sequence: CASSLGSLLTGGKGGYTF.

The gene calls are TRBV6-5 and TRBJ2-2; the match to TRBD2 covers 10 bases. V lost 8 bases and J lost 12; bases outside the gene matches: 9. Germline assignment: CDR1 MNHEY and CDR2 SVGAGI. The CDR3 consists of 13 residues. CDR3 nucleotides: TGTGCCAGCCCAGCTAGCGGGGGCTTGAAGCTGTTTTTT. It encodes CASPASGGLKLFF.

This clone was seen a few times. In DNA, the CDR3 is TGTGCCAGTTTGGAGGGGGCTCGGGTAGTTGGGACCCAGTACTTC. Encoded protein: CASLEGARVVGTQYF. The J gene is TRBJ2-5, the V gene TRBV6-5; D is perhaps TRBD1 (7 bases). Per germline, CDR1 MNHEY and CDR2 SVGAGI. V lost 9 bases, J lost 7 bases, and 24 bases lay in between. The CDR3 covers 15 residues.

In DNA form, the CDR3 reads TGTGCCAGCAGGCGCGGGGGGCTGAACACCGGGGAGCTGTTTTTT. Translation gives CASRRGGLNTGELFF. V gene TRBV6-5 combines with J gene TRBJ2-2; 8 bases are a match to TRBD2. Germline CDR1 and CDR2: MNHEY and SVGAGI. The CDR3 has 15 residues. Trimming cost V 6 bases and J 1 base; bases outside gene matches: 4.

This clone was seen a handful of times. This chain links TRBV4-2 with TRBJ1-1, with 8 bases fitting TRBD1. Looked up from germline, CDR1 is LGHNA and CDR2 is YNFKEQ. With 4 bases clipped from V and 1 base from J, the junction kept 8 bases outside the gene matches. CDR3 length: 16 amino acids. The DNA of the CDR3 is TGTGCCAGCAGCCGAAACTACAGGGGGGGGAACACTGAAGCTTTCTTT. Protein sequence: CASSRNYRGGNTEAFF.

The chain employs TRBV5-1 and TRBJ2-5, with 7 bases matching TRBD1. The DNA end is a closer match to TRBJ2-7, so the J assignment may be wrong. CDR1 and CDR2 (germline): SGHRS, YFSETQ. The CDR3 sequence is 13 residues long. The CDR3 nucleotides are TGCGCCAGCAGCTGGGGACAGTCCTACGAGCAGTACTTC. It translates to CASSWGQSYEQYF.

Regarding this clone: At one of its ends the junction is not consistent with the germline gene, which may arise from a read error. The J gene is TRBJ2-7, the V gene TRBV7-9, with TRBD1 matching 10 bases. This CDR3 is built from 16 residues. Germline V gene sequence: CDR1 SEHNR, CDR2 FQNEAQ (reference sequence). CDR3 nucleotide sequence: TGTTCCAGCAGCTGGGCCCCGGGACAGGGGTCCTACGAGCAGTACTTC. Translating it yields CSSSWAPGQGSYEQYF.

This sequence joins TRBV5-1 and TRBJ2-5; D might be TRBD2 (8 bases). The CDR3 loop spans 18 amino acids. V was pared by 2 bases and J by 2 bases, with 22 bases between. Germline loops: CDR1 SGHRS, CDR2 YFSETQ. The CDR3 coding sequence is TGCGCCAGCAGCTTCGGCTCAGGGGGACGGGAGGGGCAAGAGACCCAGTACTTC. Protein sequence: CASSFGSGGREGQETQYF.

The chain is built from TRBV9 and TRBJ2-3; TRBD2 might be the D (6 bases). This CDR3 is 14 amino acids long. With 4 bases removed from V and 2 bases from J, the gap between germline ends came to 11 bases. Germline V lookup: CDR1 SGDLS, CDR2 YYNGEE. As DNA, the CDR3 is TGTGCCAGCAGCCCGGACTACCTCACAGATACGCAGTATTTT. The encoded protein is CASSPDYLTDTQYF.

This chain joins TRBV5-1 and TRBJ2-5; 7 nucleotides match TRBD1. This CDR3 is built from 15 residues. In germline, CDR1 is SGHRS, CDR2 YFSETQ. Trimming cost V 2 bases and J 2 bases; bases outside gene matches: 6. This CDR3 reads CASSFEGAKQETQYF. The CDR3 DNA follows: TGCGCCAGCAGCTTTGAGGGGGCGAAACAAGAGACCCAGTACTTC.

The chain's CDR3 is CASSEGTSGGAGETQYF. CDR3 DNA sequence: TGTGCCAGCAGCGAGGGGACTAGCGGGGGGGCCGGAGAGACCCAGTACTTC. The chain combines TRBV9 with TRBJ2-5, with TRBD2 identical over 16 bases. The V gene's germline CDR1 is SGDLS and CDR2 YYNGEE. The ends lost 3 bases at V and 4 bases at J; junction bases unmatched: 6. This CDR3 comprises 17 residues. Based on the CDR3 plus reference TRBV9 and TRBJ2-5, the full variable domain is DSGVTQTPKHLITATGQRVTLRCSPRSGDLSVYWYQQSLDQGLQFLIQYYNGEERAKGNILERFSAQQFPDLHSELNLSSLELGDSALYFCASSEGTSGGAGETQYFGPGTRLLVL.

This chain uses TRBV7-8 with TRBJ2-3; 8 bases align to TRBD2. Germline trimming cut 4 bases from V and 1 base from J; bases unmatched to any gene: 7. In germline, CDR1 is SGHVS, CDR2 FQNEAQ. The CDR3 is made up of 16 amino acids. The CDR3 loop is CASSSMAGGGTDTQYF. DNA of the CDR3: TGTGCCAGCAGCTCGATGGCGGGGGGAGGCACAGATACGCAGTATTTT.

The CDR3 sequence is CASSLVGRVDSGANVLTF. The CDR3, as DNA: TGTGCCAGCAGCTTAGTGGGCAGAGTTGACTCTGGGGCCAACGTCCTGACTTTC. The gene calls are TRBV7-2 and TRBJ2-6; D gene ambiguous. This CDR3 is built from 18 residues. The germline gives CDR1 SGHTA, CDR2 FQGNSA. Between the trimmed V and J ends, which lost 1 base and 0 bases, there was a span of 13 bases.

The chain uses TRBV5-5 and TRBJ2-1; perhaps TRBD1 as D (6 bases). Looked up from germline, CDR1 is SGHKS and CDR2 is YYEKEE (reference sequence). V was pared by 4 bases and J by 3 bases, with 8 bases between. There are 13 residues in the CDR3. CDR3 nucleotide sequence: TGTGCCAGCAGCAGGACAGACTACAATGAGCAGTTCTTC. Its protein is CASSRTDYNEQFF.